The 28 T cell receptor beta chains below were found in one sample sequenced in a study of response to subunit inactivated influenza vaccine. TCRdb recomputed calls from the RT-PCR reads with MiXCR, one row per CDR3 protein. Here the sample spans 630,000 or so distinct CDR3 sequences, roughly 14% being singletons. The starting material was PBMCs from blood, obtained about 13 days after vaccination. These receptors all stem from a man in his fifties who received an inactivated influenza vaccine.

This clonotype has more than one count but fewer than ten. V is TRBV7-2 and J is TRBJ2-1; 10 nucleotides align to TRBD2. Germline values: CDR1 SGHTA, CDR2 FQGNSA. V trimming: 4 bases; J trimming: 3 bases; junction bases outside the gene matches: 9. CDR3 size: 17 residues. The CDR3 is CASSSTPLAGRYNEQFF. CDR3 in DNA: TGTGCCAGCAGCTCCACCCCACTAGCGGGACGCTACAATGAGCAGTTCTTC. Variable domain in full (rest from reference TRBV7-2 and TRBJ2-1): GAGVSQSPSNKVTEKGKDVELRCDPISGHTALYWYRQSLGQGLEFLIYFQGNSAPDKSGLPSDRFSAERTGGSVSTLTIQRTQQEDSAVYLCASSSTPLAGRYNEQFFGPGTRLTVL.

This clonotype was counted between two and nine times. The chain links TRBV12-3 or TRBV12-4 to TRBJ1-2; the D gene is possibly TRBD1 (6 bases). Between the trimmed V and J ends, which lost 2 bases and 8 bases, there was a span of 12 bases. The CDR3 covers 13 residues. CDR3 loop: CASSLRTVSGYTF. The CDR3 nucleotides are TGTGCCAGCAGTTTAAGGACAGTGAGCGGCTACACCTTC.

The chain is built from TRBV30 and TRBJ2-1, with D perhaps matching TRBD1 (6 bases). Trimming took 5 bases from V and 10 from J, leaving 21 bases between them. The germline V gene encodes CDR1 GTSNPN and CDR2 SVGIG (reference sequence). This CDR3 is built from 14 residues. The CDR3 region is CAWAPRTASREQFF. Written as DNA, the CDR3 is TGTGCCTGGGCCCCCAGGACAGCATCTCGCGAGCAGTTCTTC.

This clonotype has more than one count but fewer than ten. As DNA, the CDR3 is TGTGCCAGCAGTACAGACAGGGTATCAGGAAACACCATATATTTT. It codes for CASSTDRVSGNTIYF. This chain uses TRBV6-1 with TRBJ1-3; 7 nucleotides match TRBD1. Germline-derived CDR1 and CDR2 are MNHNS and SASEGT. Trimming took 5 bases from V and 4 from J; bases not matched to a gene: 8. The CDR3 is made up of 15 amino acids.

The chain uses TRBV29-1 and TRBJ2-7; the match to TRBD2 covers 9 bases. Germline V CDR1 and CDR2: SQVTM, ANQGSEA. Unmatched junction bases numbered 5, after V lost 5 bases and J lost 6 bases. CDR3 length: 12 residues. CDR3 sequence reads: CSVSAGGSEQYF. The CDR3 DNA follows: TGCAGCGTTTCGGCGGGAGGGAGCGAGCAGTACTTC.

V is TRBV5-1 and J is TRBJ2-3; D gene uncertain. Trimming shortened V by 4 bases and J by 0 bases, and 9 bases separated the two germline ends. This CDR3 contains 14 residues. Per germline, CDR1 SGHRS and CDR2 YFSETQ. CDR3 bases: TGCGCCAGCAGCGAAATTTTGAGCACAGATACGCAGTATTTT. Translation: CASSEILSTDTQYF.

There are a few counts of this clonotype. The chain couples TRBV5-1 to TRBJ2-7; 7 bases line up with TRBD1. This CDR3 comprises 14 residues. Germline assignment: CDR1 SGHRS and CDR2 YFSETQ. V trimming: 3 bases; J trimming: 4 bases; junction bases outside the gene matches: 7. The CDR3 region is CASSYMGQSYEQYF. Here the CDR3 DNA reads TGCGCCAGCAGCTATATGGGACAGTCTTACGAGCAGTACTTC.

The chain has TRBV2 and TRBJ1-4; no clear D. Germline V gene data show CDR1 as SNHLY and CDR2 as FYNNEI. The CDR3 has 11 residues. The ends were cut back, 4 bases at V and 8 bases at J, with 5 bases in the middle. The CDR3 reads CASSVREKLFF. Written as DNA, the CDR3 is TGTGCCAGCAGTGTCCGGGAAAAACTGTTTTTT.

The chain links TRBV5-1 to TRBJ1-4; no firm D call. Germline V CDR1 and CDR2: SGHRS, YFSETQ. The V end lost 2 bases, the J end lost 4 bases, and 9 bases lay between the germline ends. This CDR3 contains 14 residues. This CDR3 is CASSFGGYNEKLFF. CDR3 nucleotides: TGCGCCAGCAGCTTCGGAGGGTATAATGAAAAACTGTTTTTT.

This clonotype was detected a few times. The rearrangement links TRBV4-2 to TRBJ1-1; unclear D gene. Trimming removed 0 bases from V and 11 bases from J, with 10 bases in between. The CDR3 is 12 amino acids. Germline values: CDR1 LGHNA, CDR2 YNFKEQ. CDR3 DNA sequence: TGTGCCAGCAGCCAAGACAGCCGGAGGGCTTTCTTT. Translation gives CASSQDSRRAFF.

The CDR3 here is CASSPMGGALADTQYF. The CDR3 DNA sequence: TGTGCCAGCAGCCCTATGGGGGGGGCCCTGGCAGATACGCAGTATTTT. The chain is built from TRBV7-9 and TRBJ2-3; possibly TRBD2 for D (7 bases). Trimming left V 5 bases short and J 4 bases short, with 19 bases between. The length of the CDR3 is 16 residues. Germline assignment: CDR1 SEHNR and CDR2 FQNEAQ (reference sequence). Supplemented by reference TRBV7-9 and TRBJ2-3, the full variable domain reads DTGVSQNPRHKITKRGQNVTFRCDPISEHNRLYWYRQTLGQGPEFLTYFQNEAQLEKSRLLSDRFSAERPKGSFSTLEIQRTEQGDSAMYLCASSPMGGALADTQYFGPGTRLTVL.

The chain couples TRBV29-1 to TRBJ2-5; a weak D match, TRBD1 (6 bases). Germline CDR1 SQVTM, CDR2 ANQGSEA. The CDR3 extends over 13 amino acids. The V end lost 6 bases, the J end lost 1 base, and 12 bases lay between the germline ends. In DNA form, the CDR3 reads TGCAGCGTAGCCACAGGGTCCCAAGAGACCCAGTACTTC. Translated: CSVATGSQETQYF.

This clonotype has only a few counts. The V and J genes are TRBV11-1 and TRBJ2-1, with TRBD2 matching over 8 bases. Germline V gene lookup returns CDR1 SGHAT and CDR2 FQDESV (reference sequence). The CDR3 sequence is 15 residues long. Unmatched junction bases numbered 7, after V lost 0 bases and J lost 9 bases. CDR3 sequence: CASSLAVTSVSEQFF. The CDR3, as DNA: TGTGCCAGCAGCTTAGCGGTGACTAGCGTTAGTGAGCAGTTCTTC.

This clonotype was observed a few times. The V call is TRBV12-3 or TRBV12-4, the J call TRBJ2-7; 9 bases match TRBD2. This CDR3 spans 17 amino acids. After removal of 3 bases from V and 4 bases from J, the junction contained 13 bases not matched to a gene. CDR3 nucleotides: TGTGCCAGCAGTTTCGCGGGAGGGAGATGGGCAGGATACGAGCAGTACTTC. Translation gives CASSFAGGRWAGYEQYF.

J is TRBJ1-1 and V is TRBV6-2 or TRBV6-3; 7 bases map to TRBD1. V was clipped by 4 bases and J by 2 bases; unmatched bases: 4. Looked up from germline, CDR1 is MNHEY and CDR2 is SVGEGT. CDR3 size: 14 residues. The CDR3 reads CASSSTGYNTEAFF. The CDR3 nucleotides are TGTGCCAGCAGTTCGACAGGGTATAACACTGAAGCTTTCTTT.

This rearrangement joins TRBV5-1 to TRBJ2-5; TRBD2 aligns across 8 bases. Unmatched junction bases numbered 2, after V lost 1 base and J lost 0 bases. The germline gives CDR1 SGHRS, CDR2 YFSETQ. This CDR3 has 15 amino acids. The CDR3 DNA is TGCGCCAGCAGCTTGCACGGGGGGGACCAAGAGACCCAGTACTTC. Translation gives CASSLHGGDQETQYF.

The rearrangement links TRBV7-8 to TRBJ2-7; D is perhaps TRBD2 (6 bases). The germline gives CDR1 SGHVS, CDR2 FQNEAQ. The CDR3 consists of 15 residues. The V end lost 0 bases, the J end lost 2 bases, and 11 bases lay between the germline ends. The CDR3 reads CASSLAGGEPYEQYF. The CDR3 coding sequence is TGTGCCAGCAGCTTAGCCGGCGGGGAACCCTACGAGCAGTACTTC.

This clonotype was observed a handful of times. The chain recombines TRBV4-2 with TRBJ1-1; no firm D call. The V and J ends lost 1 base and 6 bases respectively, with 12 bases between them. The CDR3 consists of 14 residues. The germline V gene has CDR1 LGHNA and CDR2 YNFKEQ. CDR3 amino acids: CASSQGRGEAEAFF. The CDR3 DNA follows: TGTGCCAGCAGCCAAGGTCGCGGGGAGGCTGAAGCTTTCTTT.

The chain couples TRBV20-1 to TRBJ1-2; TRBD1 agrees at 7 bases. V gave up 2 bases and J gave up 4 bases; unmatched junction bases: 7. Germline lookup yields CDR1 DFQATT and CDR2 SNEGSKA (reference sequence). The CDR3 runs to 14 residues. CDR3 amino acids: CSARPGGPTYGYTF. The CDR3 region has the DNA TGCAGTGCTAGACCAGGGGGACCTACCTATGGCTACACCTTC.

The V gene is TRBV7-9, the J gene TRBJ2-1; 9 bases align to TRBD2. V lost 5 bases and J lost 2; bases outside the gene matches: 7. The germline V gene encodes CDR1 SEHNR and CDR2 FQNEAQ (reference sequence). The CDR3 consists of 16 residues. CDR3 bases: TGTGCCAGCAGCAAACCCGCGGGAGGGCCCTACAATGAGCAGTTCTTC. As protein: CASSKPAGGPYNEQFF.

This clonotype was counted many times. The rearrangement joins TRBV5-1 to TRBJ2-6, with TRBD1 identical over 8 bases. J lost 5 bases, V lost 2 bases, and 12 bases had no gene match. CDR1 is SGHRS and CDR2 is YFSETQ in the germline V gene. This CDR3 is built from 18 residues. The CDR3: CASSFFQGATRRANVLTF. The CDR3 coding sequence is TGCGCCAGCAGCTTTTTCCAGGGGGCCACCAGAAGGGCCAACGTCCTGACTTTC.

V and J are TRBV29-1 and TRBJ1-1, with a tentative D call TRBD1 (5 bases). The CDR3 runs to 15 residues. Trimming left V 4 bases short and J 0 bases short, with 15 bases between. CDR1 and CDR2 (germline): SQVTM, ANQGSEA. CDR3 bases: TGCAGCGTTGTAGGCCTACAGGCCATGAACACTGAAGCTTTCTTT. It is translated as CSVVGLQAMNTEAFF.

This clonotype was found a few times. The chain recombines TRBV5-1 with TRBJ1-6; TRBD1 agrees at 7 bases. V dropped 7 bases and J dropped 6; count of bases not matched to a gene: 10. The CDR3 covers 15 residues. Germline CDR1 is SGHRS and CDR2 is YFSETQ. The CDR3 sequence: CASRSGRGFNSPLHF. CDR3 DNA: TGCGCCAGCCGAAGCGGCAGGGGGTTTAATTCACCCCTCCACTTT.

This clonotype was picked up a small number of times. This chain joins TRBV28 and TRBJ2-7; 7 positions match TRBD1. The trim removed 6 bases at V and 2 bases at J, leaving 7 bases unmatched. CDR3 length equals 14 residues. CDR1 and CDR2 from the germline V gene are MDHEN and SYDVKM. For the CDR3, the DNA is TGTGCCAGCAGCAACACAGGGGATACCTACGAGCAGTACTTC. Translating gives CASSNTGDTYEQYF.

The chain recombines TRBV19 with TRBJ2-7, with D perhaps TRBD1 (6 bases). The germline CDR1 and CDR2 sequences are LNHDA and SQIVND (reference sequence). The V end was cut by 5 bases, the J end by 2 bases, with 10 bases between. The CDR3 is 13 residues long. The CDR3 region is CASSYTGPYEQYF. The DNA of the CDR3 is TGTGCCAGTAGTTATACAGGGCCCTACGAGCAGTACTTC.

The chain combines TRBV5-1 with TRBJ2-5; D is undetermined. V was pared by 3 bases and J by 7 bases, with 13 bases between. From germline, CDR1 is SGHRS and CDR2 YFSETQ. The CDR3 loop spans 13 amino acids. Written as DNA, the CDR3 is TGCGCCAGCAGCTCGGATGGGGTTGGGACCCAGTACTTC. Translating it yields CASSSDGVGTQYF.

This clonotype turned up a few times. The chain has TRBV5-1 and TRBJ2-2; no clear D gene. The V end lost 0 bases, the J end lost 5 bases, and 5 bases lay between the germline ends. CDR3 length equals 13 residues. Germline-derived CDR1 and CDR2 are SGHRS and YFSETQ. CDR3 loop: CASSLDVTGELFF. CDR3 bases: TGCGCCAGCAGCTTGGATGTTACCGGGGAGCTGTTTTTT.

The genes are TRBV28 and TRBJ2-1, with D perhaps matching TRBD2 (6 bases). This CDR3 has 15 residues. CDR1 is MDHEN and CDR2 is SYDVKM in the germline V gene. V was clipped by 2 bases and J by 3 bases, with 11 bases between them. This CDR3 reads CASSLAGSHYNEQFF. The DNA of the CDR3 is TGTGCCAGCAGTTTAGCGGGGTCACACTACAATGAGCAGTTCTTC.